A single sample gave rise to the 4 T cell receptor beta chains below, sequenced in a study of blood T cell repertoires in COVID-19 (dated by TCRdb to 2020 to 2022). The library was generated by the immunoSEQ multiplex PCR assay. TCRdb took this table from immuneACCESS and kept in-frame rearrangements with V and J called. Such tables lack part of the clones; where checked against another copy, unresolved V genes explain under half of the gap, and the rest is unexplained. The sample includes over 200,000 clones, with over 75% observed a single time. The ten largest make up around 3.7% of the sample. Sequenced sample: PBMCs or T cells enriched from blood (not recorded which). The source of these receptors is a woman under 40 who had been exposed to COVID-19.

The chain employs TRBV19 and TRBJ2-5, with TRBD1 matching over 8 bases. The junction had 7 bases not matched to a gene; V was cut back by 5 bases and J by 2 bases. The CDR3 covers 15 residues. Germline V lookup: CDR1 LNHDA, CDR2 SQIVND (reference sequence). The CDR3 bases are TGTGCCAGTAGTCACCAGGGGGCCATACAAGAGACCCAGTACTTC. Protein sequence: CASSHQGAIQETQYF.

The J gene is TRBJ2-7, the V gene TRBV10-3; TRBD2 matches 9 bases. Germline values: CDR1 ENHRY, CDR2 SYGVKD. J gave up 5 bases and V 9 bases, and 5 bases lay outside the gene matches. The CDR3 is made up of 12 amino acids. The CDR3 is CAISLAGDEQYF. CDR3 coding DNA: TGTGCCATAAGCTTAGCGGGAGACGAGCAGTACTTC.

The chain carries TRBV30 and TRBJ2-5, with a weak D call TRBD2 (6 bases). This CDR3 spans 18 amino acids. The germline gives CDR1 GTSNPN, CDR2 SVGIG (reference sequence). Trimming shortened V by 2 bases and J by 4 bases, and 26 bases separated the two germline ends. DNA for the CDR3: TGTGCCTGGAGTCGAAACCCGCTGGCGGCGGGGTCAAGAGAGACCCAGTACTTC. Translation gives CAWSRNPLAAGSRETQYF.

This chain links TRBV12-5 with TRBJ2-1, with 12 bases fitting TRBD2. The CDR3 runs to 17 residues. Germline V gene data show CDR1 as LGHNT and CDR2 as FRNRAP. V lost 2 bases, J lost 2 bases, and 4 bases stayed unmatched. The CDR3 sequence is CASGLRLAGAPYNEQFF. The CDR3 nucleotides read TGTGCTAGTGGTTTGAGACTAGCGGGAGCTCCCTACAATGAGCAGTTCTTC.